This TCR beta chain was found in a study of blood T cells in healthy people across ages. This CDR3 has 14 residues. V shed 5 bases, J shed 10 bases, and the junction held 11 bases outside the gene matches. Germline CDR1 reads SGHTA; CDR2 reads FQGTGA. Broader study findings: With age, beta diversity per million T cells declined roughly linearly, significantly by approximately 41.

The table lists this clonotype with a few counts. Its antigen remains unknown. The second PCR ran roughly 7 to 12 cycles with a sample-barcoded 5' primer and J-beta primers. Carrying 12 random nucleotides, a template-switch adaptor labeled each individual cDNA molecule. TCRdb redid the calling of the 5' RACE reads with MiXCR, one entry per CDR3 protein. The table has about 1.6 million distinct CDR3 sequences, 34% seen once. Input material: blood. The TCR sequence derives from a woman between 25 and 40 years old in good health. V gene TRBV7-3 combines with J gene TRBJ2-3; TRBD2 matches at 8 bases. The CDR3 protein is CASSPAPGGKAQYF. The CDR3 nucleotides read TGTGCCAGCAGCCCCGCCCCGGGAGGGAAGGCGCAGTATTTT. The full variable domain, completed using reference TRBV7-3 and TRBJ2-3, is GAGVSQTPSNKVTEKGKYVELRCDPISGHTALYWYRQSLGQGPEFLIYFQGTGAADDSGLPNDRFFAVRPEGSVSTLKIQRTERGDSAVYLCASSPAPGGKAQYFGPGTRLTVL.